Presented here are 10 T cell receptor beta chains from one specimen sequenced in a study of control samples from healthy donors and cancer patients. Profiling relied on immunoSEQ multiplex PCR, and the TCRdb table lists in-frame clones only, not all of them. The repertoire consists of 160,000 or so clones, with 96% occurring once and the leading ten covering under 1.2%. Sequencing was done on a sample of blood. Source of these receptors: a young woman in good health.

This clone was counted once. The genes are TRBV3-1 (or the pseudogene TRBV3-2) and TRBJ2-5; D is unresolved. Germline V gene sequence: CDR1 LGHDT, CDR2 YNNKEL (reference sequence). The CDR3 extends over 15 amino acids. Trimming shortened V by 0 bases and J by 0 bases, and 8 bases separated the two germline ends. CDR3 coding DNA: TGTGCCAGCAGCCAAGATCAGGCTTACCAAGAGACCCAGTACTTC. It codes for CASSQDQAYQETQYF.

The CDR3 coding sequence is TGTGCCAGCAGCCCTCGAGCGGGGGACAGGGGCACAGATACGCAGTATTTT. Encoded protein: CASSPRAGDRGTDTQYF. This chain uses TRBV7-9 with TRBJ2-3, with a weak D call TRBD1 (9 bases). This CDR3 has 17 amino acids. Germline CDR1 and CDR2: SEHNR and FQNEAQ (reference sequence). V lost 5 bases and J lost 1, with 19 bases in between.

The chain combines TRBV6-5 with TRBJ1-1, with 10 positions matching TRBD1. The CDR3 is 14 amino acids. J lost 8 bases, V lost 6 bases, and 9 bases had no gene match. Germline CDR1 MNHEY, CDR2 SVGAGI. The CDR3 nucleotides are TGTGCCAGCAGCCCCCCCCGACAGGGGGCCGAAGCTTTCTTT. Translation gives CASSPPRQGAEAFF.

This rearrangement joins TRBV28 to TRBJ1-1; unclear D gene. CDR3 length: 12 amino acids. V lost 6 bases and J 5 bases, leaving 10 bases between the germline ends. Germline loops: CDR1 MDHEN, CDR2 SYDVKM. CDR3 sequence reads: CASSLDLTEAFF. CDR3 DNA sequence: TGTGCCAGCAGCTTGGACTTGACTGAAGCTTTCTTT.

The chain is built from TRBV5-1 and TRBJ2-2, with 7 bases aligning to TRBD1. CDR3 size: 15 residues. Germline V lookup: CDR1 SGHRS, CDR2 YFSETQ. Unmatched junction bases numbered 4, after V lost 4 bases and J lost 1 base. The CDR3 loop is CASSGGQLNTGELFF. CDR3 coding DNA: TGCGCCAGCAGCGGGGGACAGCTGAACACCGGGGAGCTGTTTTTT.

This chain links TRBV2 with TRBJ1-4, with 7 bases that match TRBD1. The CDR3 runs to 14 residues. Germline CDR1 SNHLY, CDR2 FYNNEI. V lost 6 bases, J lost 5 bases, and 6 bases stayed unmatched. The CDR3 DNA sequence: TGTGCCAGCAGCCGGCAGGGGGTAAATGAAAAACTGTTTTTT. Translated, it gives CASSRQGVNEKLFF.

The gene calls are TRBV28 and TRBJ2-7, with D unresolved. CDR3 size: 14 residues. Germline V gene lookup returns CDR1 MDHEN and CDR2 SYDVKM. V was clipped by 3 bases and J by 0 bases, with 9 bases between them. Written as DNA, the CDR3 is TGTGCCAGCAGTTTTGGAGCCCTCTCCTACGAGCAGTACTTC. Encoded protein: CASSFGALSYEQYF.

CDR3 coding DNA: TGTGCCATCAGTCCCGGACAGGGAGTCGGCGAGCAGTACTTC. Translating gives CAISPGQGVGEQYF. This chain links TRBV10-3 with TRBJ2-7; 8 bases are a match to TRBD1. CDR3 size: 14 residues. In germline, CDR1 is ENHRY, CDR2 SYGVKD. With 5 bases clipped from V and 6 bases from J, the junction kept 9 bases outside the gene matches.

The CDR3 sequence is CASSFRGSGYEQYF. CDR3 nucleotide sequence: TGTGCCAGCAGCTTCCGTGGTAGCGGCTACGAGCAGTACTTC. This rearrangement joins TRBV28 to TRBJ2-7; maybe TRBD2 (6 bases). The CDR3 runs 14 residues. Germline CDR1 reads MDHEN; CDR2 reads SYDVKM. V lost 6 bases and J 3 bases, leaving 15 bases between the germline ends.

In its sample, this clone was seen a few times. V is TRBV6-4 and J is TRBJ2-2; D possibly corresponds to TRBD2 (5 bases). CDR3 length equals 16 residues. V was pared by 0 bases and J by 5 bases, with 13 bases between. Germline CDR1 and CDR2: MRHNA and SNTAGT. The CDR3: CASSDSSMGETGELFF. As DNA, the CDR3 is TGTGCCAGCAGTGACTCGAGTATGGGAGAGACCGGGGAGCTGTTTTTT.